The source of this TCR beta chain is a study of OX40 agonist ivuxolimab in advanced cancers. Across the study: Patients received ivuxolimab, an agonistic anti-OX40 (CD134) antibody. All patients had ivuxolimab intravenously every 2 weeks at 0.01 to 10 mg/kg.

Clones were sequenced by immunoSEQ multiplex PCR, and TCRdb holds only the in-frame ones, with some missing. The table includes approximately 48,000 clones, 80% detected once. Trimming at V came to 2 bases and at J to 7 bases, leaving 14 bases not matched to a gene. Germline assignment: CDR1 GTSNPN and CDR2 SVGIG (reference sequence). This CDR3 has 17 amino acids. This sequence was found in an adult with an advanced solid tumor such as melanoma, head and neck, liver or kidney cancer. This sample comprised CD4+ or CD8+ T cells sorted from blood, obtained in a trial of the OX40 agonist ivuxolimab. The chain couples TRBV30 to TRBJ1-5; 10 bases agree with TRBD1. CDR3 sequence (DNA): TGTGCCTGGAGTAGACCTCGGGGACAGGGGATGGGGCAGCCCCAGCATTTT. This sequence encodes CAWSRPRGQGMGQPQHF.